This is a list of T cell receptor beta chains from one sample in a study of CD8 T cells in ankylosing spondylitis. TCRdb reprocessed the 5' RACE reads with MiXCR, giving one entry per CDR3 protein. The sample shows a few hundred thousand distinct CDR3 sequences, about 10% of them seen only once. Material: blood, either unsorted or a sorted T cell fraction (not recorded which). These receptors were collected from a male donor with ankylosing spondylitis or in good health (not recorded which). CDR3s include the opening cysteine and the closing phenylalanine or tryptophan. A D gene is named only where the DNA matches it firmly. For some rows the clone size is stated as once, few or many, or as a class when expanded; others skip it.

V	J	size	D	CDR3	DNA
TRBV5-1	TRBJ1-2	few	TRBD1	CASSFSGTDTNYGYTF	TGCGCCAGCAGCTTCTCCGGGACAGATACTAACTATGGCTACACCTTC
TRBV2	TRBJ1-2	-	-	CASSVDSNYGYTF	TGTGCCAGCAGCGTCGACAGTAACTATGGCTACACCTTC
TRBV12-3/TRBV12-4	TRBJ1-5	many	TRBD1	CASSFSGGDQPQHF	TGTGCCAGCAGTTTTTCAGGGGGCGATCAGCCCCAGCATTTT
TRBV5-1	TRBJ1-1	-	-	CASSLVAGGTEAFF	TGCGCCAGCAGCTTGGTGGCCGGGGGGACTGAAGCTTTCTTT
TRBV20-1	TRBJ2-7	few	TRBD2	CSARLERESYEQYF	TGCAGTGCTAGACTGGAGCGGGAGTCCTACGAGCAGTACTTC
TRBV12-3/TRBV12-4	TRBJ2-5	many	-	CASSKVGVETQYF	TGTGCCAGCAGTAAAGTAGGTGTGGAGACCCAGTACTTC
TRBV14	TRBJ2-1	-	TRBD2	CASSTAGGSYNEQFF	TGTGCCAGCAGCACCGCGGGGGGCTCGTACAATGAGCAGTTCTTC
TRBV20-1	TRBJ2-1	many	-	CSASKPGLRYNEQFF	TGCAGTGCCTCCAAACCAGGGCTGAGATACAATGAGCAGTTCTTC
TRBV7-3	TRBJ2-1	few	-	CASSEVFGEEQFF	TGTGCCAGCAGCGAGGTTTTCGGGGAGGAGCAGTTCTTC
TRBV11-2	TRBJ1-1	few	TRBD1	CASSPHRGGQGANTEAFF	TGTGCCAGCAGCCCCCACCGTGGGGGACAGGGGGCGAACACTGAAGCTTTCTTT
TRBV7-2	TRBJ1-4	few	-	CASSSQVTSRNEKLFF	TGTGCCAGCAGCTCACAAGTGACGAGCCGGAATGAAAAACTGTTTTTT
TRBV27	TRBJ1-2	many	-	CASSPRAGAPETGNDGYTF	TGTGCCAGCAGCCCCCGGGCAGGAGCTCCCGAGACAGGAAATGATGGCTACACCTTC
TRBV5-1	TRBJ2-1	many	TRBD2	CASSPTSGRANEQFF	TGCGCCAGCAGCCCGACTAGCGGGAGGGCTAATGAGCAGTTCTTC
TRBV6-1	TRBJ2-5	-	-	CASSEAGTFLETQYF	TGTGCCAGCAGTGAAGCAGGGACTTTCTTAGAGACCCAGTACTTC
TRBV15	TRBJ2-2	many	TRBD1	CATSSRTGGANTGELFF	TGTGCCACCAGCAGCCGGACAGGGGGTGCGAACACCGGGGAGCTGTTTTTT
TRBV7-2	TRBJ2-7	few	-	CASSLVARINYEQYF	TGTGCCAGCAGCTTAGTGGCCCGAATAAACTACGAGCAGTACTTC
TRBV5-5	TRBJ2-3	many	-	CASSLDQDTQYF	TGTGCCAGCAGCTTGGATCAAGATACGCAGTATTTT
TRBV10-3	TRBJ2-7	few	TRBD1	CAITTDRGSEQYF	TGTGCCATCACCACAGACAGGGGGAGCGAGCAGTACTTC
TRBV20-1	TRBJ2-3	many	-	CSASFPDTQYF	TGCAGTGCTAGTTTTCCAGATACGCAGTATTTT
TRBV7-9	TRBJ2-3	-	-	CASSSMDSTDTQYF	TGTGCCAGCAGCTCCATGGATAGCACAGATACGCAGTATTTT
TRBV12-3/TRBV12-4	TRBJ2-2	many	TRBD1	CASTGTGYTGELFF	TGTGCCAGCACCGGGACAGGATACACCGGGGAGCTGTTTTTT
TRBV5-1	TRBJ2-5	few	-	CASSPVTGETQYF	TGCGCCAGCAGCCCAGTGACGGGAGAGACCCAGTACTTC
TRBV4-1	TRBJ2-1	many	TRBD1	CASSQDQQGFSQFF	TGCGCCAGCAGCCAAGATCAACAGGGGTTTTCGCAGTTCTTC
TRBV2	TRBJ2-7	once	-	CASARGPVTYEQYF	TGTGCCAGCGCCAGGGGACCTGTCACCTACGAGCAGTACTTC
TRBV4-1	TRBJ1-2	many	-	CASSQVPGSTYGYTF	TGCGCCAGCAGCCAAGTCCCGGGATCGACCTATGGCTACACCTTC
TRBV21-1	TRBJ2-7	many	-	CASSRLCYEQYF	TGTGCCAGCAGCCGACTTTGCTACGAGCAGTACTTC
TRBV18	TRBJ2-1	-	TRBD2	CASSPPAAGVDNEQFF	TGTGCCAGCTCACCACCGGCGGCGGGAGTTGACAATGAGCAGTTCTTC
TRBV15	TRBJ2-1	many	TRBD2	CATSRAWREDHNEQFF	TGTGCCACCAGCAGGGCATGGCGGGAGGACCACAATGAGCAGTTCTTC
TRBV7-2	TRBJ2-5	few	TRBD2	CASSLALSGGQETQYF	TGTGCCAGCAGCTTAGCGTTGAGCGGGGGGCAAGAGACCCAGTACTTC
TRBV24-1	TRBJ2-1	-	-	CATRSGAEQFF	TGTGCCACCAGATCGGGGGCTGAGCAGTTCTTC
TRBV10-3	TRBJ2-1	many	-	CATQAGTPRTSEQFF	TGTGCCACCCAGGCCGGGACCCCTCGTACCTCTGAGCAGTTCTTC
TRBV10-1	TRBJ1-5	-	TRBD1	CASRGTGRDNQPQHF	TGCGCCAGCCGTGGGACAGGCAGGGACAATCAGCCCCAGCATTTT
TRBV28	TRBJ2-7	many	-	CASMPGGQTYEQYF	TGTGCCAGCATGCCGGGAGGACAGACCTACGAGCAGTACTTC
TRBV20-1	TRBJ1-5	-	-	CCAEPVAGLVSNQPQHF	TGCTGTGCTGAACCCGTCGCGGGACTGGTTAGCAATCAGCCCCAGCATTTT
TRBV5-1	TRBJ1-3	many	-	CASSLDRLASGNTIYF	TGCGCCAGCAGCTTGGATAGATTAGCATCTGGAAACACCATATATTTT
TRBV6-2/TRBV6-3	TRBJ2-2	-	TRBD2	CASSYGLAGETGELFF	TGTGCCAGCAGTTACGGCCTAGCGGGGGAGACCGGGGAGCTGTTTTTT
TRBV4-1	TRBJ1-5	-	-	CASSRGEHQPQHF	TGCGCCAGCAGCCGTGGGGAACATCAGCCCCAGCATTTT
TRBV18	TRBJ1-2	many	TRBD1	CASSGTGRNGYTF	TGTGCCAGCTCAGGGACAGGGCGGAATGGCTACACCTTC
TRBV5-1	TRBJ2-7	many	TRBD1	CASSLWDSSYEQYF	TGCGCCAGCAGCTTGTGGGACAGCTCCTACGAGCAGTACTTC
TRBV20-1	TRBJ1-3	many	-	CSARDLSVDTIYF	TGCAGTGCTAGAGATCTATCGGTTGACACCATATATTTT
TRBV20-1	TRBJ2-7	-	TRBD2	CSAKGSGTTIYEQYF	TGCAGTGCTAAGGGTAGCGGGACTACGATCTACGAGCAGTACTTC
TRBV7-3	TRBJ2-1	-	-	CASSLLGTTYNEQFF	TGTGCCAGCAGCTTGTTGGGGACAACCTACAATGAGCAGTTCTTC
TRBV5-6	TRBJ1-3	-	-	CASSFRGPNSGNTIYF	TGTGCCAGCAGCTTCCGTGGACCGAACTCTGGAAACACCATATATTTT
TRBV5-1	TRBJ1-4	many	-	CASSLDGPTNEKLFF	TGCGCCAGCAGCTTGGACGGTCCAACTAATGAAAAACTGTTTTTT
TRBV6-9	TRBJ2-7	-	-	CASTQGISYEQYF	TGTGCCAGCACCCAGGGTATCTCCTACGAGCAGTACTTC
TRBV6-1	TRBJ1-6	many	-	CASSEGRGWGSPLHF	TGTGCCAGCAGTGAGGGAAGGGGCTGGGGTTCACCCCTCCACTTT
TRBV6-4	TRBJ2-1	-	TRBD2	CARSALGNTGTSVYNEQFF	TGTGCCCGCAGTGCCCTCGGGAATACCGGGACTAGCGTATACAATGAGCAGTTCTTC
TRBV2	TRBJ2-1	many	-	CASSVAIFSSYNEQFF	TGTGCCAGCAGTGTCGCTATCTTTAGCTCCTACAATGAGCAGTTCTTC
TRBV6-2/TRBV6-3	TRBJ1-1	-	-	CASTSYRVNTEAFF	TGTGCCAGCACTTCCTACAGGGTGAACACTGAAGCTTTCTTT
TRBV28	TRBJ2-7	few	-	CASSLYRGRNEQYF	TGTGCCAGCAGTTTGTATCGGGGACGAAACGAGCAGTACTTC
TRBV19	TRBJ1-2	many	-	CASISLGGYTF	TGTGCCAGTATCAGTCTCGGTGGCTACACCTTC
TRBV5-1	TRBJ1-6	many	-	CASSLAGGNSPLHF	TGCGCCAGCAGCTTGGCAGGCGGTAATTCACCCCTCCACTTT
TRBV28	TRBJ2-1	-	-	CASSINNHASYNEQFF	TGTGCCAGCAGTATTAACAATCACGCATCCTACAATGAGCAGTTCTTC
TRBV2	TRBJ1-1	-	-	CASSAQSAGPEAFF	TGTGCCAGCAGTGCCCAGAGCGCTGGCCCTGAAGCTTTCTTT
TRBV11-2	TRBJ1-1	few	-	CASSYWGANTEAFF	TGTGCCAGCAGTTATTGGGGTGCGAACACTGAAGCTTTCTTT